The 14 T cell receptor beta chains listed next were all sequenced from one sample in a study of blood T cell repertoires in COVID-19. Here immunoSEQ multiplex PCR was the method, and the copy in TCRdb shows in-frame clones only, minus some. The sample holds fewer than 300,000 clones, 84% seen once. Sequences were obtained from peripheral blood. All receptors come from a human donor in a cohort sampled during active COVID-19.

V and J are TRBV19 and TRBJ2-1; D uncertain. Germline lookup yields CDR1 LNHDA and CDR2 SQIVND (reference sequence). V was trimmed by 3 bases and J by 4 bases, leaving 7 bases between them. This CDR3 spans 13 amino acids. The CDR3 reads CASSMLQYNEQFF. The CDR3 DNA is TGTGCCAGTAGTATGCTACAGTACAATGAGCAGTTCTTC.

CDR3 sequence (DNA): TGTGCCAGCAGCCGAGGGGGAATCGACTATGGCTACACCTTC. Protein: CASSRGGIDYGYTF. The chain has TRBV7-9 and TRBJ1-2; D might be TRBD1 (6 bases). This CDR3 contains 14 residues. Germline CDR1 SEHNR, CDR2 FQNEAQ (reference sequence). Trimming shortened V by 5 bases and J by 3 bases, and 13 bases separated the two germline ends.

V and J are TRBV5-1 and TRBJ2-2; 9 nucleotides line up with TRBD2. CDR3 length equals 20 residues. Germline assignment: CDR1 SGHRS and CDR2 YFSETQ. V trimming: 2 bases; J trimming: 5 bases; junction bases outside the gene matches: 19. The CDR3 loop reads CASSFGTYSGSRRATGELFF. The CDR3 nucleotides are TGCGCCAGCAGCTTCGGGACTTATAGCGGGAGCCGACGGGCGACCGGGGAGCTGTTTTTT. Drawing the rest from reference TRBV5-1 and TRBJ2-2, the complete variable domain is KAGVTQTPRYLIKTRGQQVTLSCSPISGHRSVSWYQQTPGQGLQFLFEYFSETQRNKGNFPGRFSGRQFSNSRSEMNVSTLELGDSALYLCASSFGTYSGSRRATGELFFGEGSRLTVL.

This chain links TRBV19 with TRBJ1-6, with 8 nucleotides matching TRBD1. Germline V gene lookup returns CDR1 LNHDA and CDR2 SQIVND (reference sequence). This CDR3 is built from 18 residues. Trimming at V came to 2 bases and at J to 8 bases, leaving 14 bases not matched to a gene. Here the CDR3 reads CASSISPGGFVYYSPLHF. In DNA, the CDR3 is TGTGCCAGTAGTATATCTCCAGGGGGCTTTGTCTACTATTCACCCCTCCACTTT.

V usage is TRBV18 and J usage is TRBJ1-2; perhaps TRBD1 as D (6 bases). The CDR3 runs to 13 residues. V lost 3 bases and J 8 bases, leaving 13 bases between the germline ends. Germline V gene sequence: CDR1 KGHSH, CDR2 LQKENI. The CDR3 region has the DNA TGTGCCAGCTCACCGGACAGTCACCGGGGCTACACCTTC. This gives the protein CASSPDSHRGYTF.

The rearrangement joins TRBV6-2 or TRBV6-3 to TRBJ2-2; possibly TRBD2 for D (5 bases). This CDR3 has 17 residues. With 0 bases removed from V and 5 bases from J, the gap between germline ends came to 16 bases. Per germline, CDR1 MNHEY and CDR2 SVGEGT. CDR3 sequence (DNA): TGTGCCAGCAGTTACTCTGGAGGACTCCCTAGTACCGGGGAGCTGTTTTTT. Its protein is CASSYSGGLPSTGELFF.

This chain connects TRBV28 to TRBJ1-5, with D perhaps TRBD1 (5 bases). The germline V gene has CDR1 MDHEN and CDR2 SYDVKM. V was cut by 6 bases and J by 4 bases, with 13 bases left in between. The CDR3 extends over 14 amino acids. This CDR3 is CASRMTVTNQPQHF. DNA for the CDR3: TGTGCCAGCAGGATGACAGTTACAAATCAGCCCCAGCATTTT. Variable domain in full (rest from reference TRBV28 and TRBJ1-5): DVKVTQSSRYLVKRTGEKVFLECVQDMDHENMFWYRQDPGLGLRLIYFSYDVKMKEKGDIPEGYSVSREKKERFSLILESASTNQTSMYLCASRMTVTNQPQHFGDGTRLSIL.

The chain combines TRBV12-3 or TRBV12-4 with TRBJ1-1; D is undetermined. Trimming took 3 bases from V and 5 from J, leaving 4 bases between them. This CDR3 region has 11 residues. The CDR3 protein is CASSFMTEAFF. The DNA for the CDR3 is TGTGCCAGCAGTTTTATGACTGAAGCTTTCTTT.

The gene calls are TRBV5-1 and TRBJ2-6; D is unresolved. Per germline, CDR1 SGHRS and CDR2 YFSETQ. The CDR3 sequence is 15 residues long. V was cut by 0 bases and J by 0 bases, with 4 bases left in between. CDR3 loop: CASSLESSGANVLTF. The CDR3 coding sequence is TGCGCCAGCAGCTTGGAGAGCTCTGGGGCCAACGTCCTGACTTTC.

The chain uses TRBV6-1 and TRBJ1-5; 10 nucleotides line up with TRBD1. The CDR3 spans 15 residues. The germline gives CDR1 MNHNS, CDR2 SASEGT. Germline trimming cut 5 bases from V and 3 bases from J; bases unmatched to any gene: 4. The CDR3 DNA is TGTGCCAGCAGTCGGACAGGGGGGCCCAATCAGCCCCAGCATTTT. Its protein product is CASSRTGGPNQPQHF.

J is TRBJ1-2 and V is TRBV5-4; D is undetermined. V was pared by 0 bases and J by 8 bases, with 14 bases between. Germline CDR1 SGHNT, CDR2 YYREEE (reference sequence). The CDR3 is 14 residues long. CDR3 sequence: CASSLVGSAGGYTF. The CDR3 DNA sequence: TGTGCCAGCAGCTTGGTTGGCAGCGCCGGGGGCTACACCTTC.

The rearrangement joins TRBV4-2 to TRBJ2-5; 7 positions agree with TRBD1. The V gene's germline CDR1 is LGHNA and CDR2 YNFKEQ. The ends lost 4 bases at V and 2 bases at J; junction bases unmatched: 10. This CDR3 spans 16 amino acids. The CDR3: CASSRNTRGKQETQYF. Written as DNA, the CDR3 is TGTGCCAGCAGCCGCAACACCAGGGGGAAGCAAGAGACCCAGTACTTC.

This clone has just one count. The chain employs TRBV4-2 and TRBJ1-6; D is possibly TRBD1 (5 bases). The CDR3 consists of 18 residues. The V and J ends lost 5 bases and 0 bases respectively, with 17 bases between them. Germline CDR1 LGHNA, CDR2 YNFKEQ. The CDR3 coding sequence is TGTGCCAGCAGCTCCCAGGGCAGGCTGAGCTCCTATAATTCACCCCTCCACTTT. Its translation: CASSSQGRLSSYNSPLHF.

This clone appeared once. The chain recombines TRBV18 with TRBJ2-5; TRBD1 aligns across 8 bases. V dropped 6 bases and J dropped 7; count of bases not matched to a gene: 19. From germline, CDR1 is KGHSH and CDR2 LQKENI. The CDR3 is made up of 17 amino acids. CDR3 sequence: CASSPDTKGQVGRTQYF. The CDR3, as DNA: TGTGCCAGCTCGCCCGATACGAAGGGACAGGTGGGGAGGACCCAGTACTTC. Variable domain in full (rest from reference TRBV18 and TRBJ2-5): NAGVMQNPRHLVRRRGQEARLRCSPMKGHSHVYWYRQLPEEGLKFMVYLQKENIIDESGMPKERFSAEFPKEGPSILRIQQVVRGDSAAYFCASSPDTKGQVGRTQYFGPGTRLLVL.